A selection of T cell receptor beta chains follows, all from one sample in a study of regulatory T cells in long-lasting Graves disease. One entry per CDR3 protein results from TCRdb running MiXCR on the multiplex PCR reads. The table has about 420,000 distinct CDR3 sequences, roughly 17% seen once. The data were also submitted as part of a second study, on T cells in Graves' hyperthyroidism and ophthalmopathy.

The source material was peripheral blood mononuclear cells (PBMCs), sampled at new diagnosis, from a patient treated with antithyroid drugs. The receptors were sampled from a woman under 30 with Graves disease. Each CDR3 is given with its conserved first and last residue. A D gene is named only where the DNA matches it firmly. For some rows the clone size is stated as once, few or many, or as a class when expanded; others skip it.

J gene	D gene	V gene	clone size	CDR3 protein	CDR3 DNA
TRBJ2-2	.	TRBV6-9	.	CASSYRKSGELFF	TGTGCCAGCAGTTACAGGAAGTCCGGGGAGCTGTTTTTT
TRBJ1-3	.	TRBV20-1	.	CSGAGSGNTIYF	TGCAGTGGGGCAGGGTCTGGAAACACCATATATTTT
TRBJ2-7	TRBD1	TRBV5-1	many	CASWKEPGQIYEQYF	TGCGCCAGTTGGAAAGAACCGGGACAGATCTACGAGCAGTACTTC
TRBJ2-3	.	TRBV15	few	CATSSATTDTDTQYF	TGTGCCACCAGTTCGGCCACCACGGACACAGATACGCAGTATTTT
TRBJ1-1	.	TRBV27	many	CASAHRKNTEAFF	TGTGCCAGCGCCCACAGGAAGAACACTGAAGCTTTCTTT
TRBJ2-7	.	TRBV2	many	CATSWTTSYEQYF	TGTGCCACCAGCTGGACCACTAGCTACGAGCAGTACTTC
TRBJ2-2	.	TRBV28	many	CASIPDRNTGELFF	TGTGCCAGCATCCCGGACAGGAACACCGGGGAGCTGTTTTTT
TRBJ2-7	.	TRBV19	few	CASSISFGYEQYF	TGTGCCAGTAGTATCTCATTTGGCTACGAGCAGTACTTC
TRBJ2-4	.	TRBV20-1	few	CSAGTPTIFKNIQYF	TGCAGTGCTGGAACCCCGACAATATTCAAAAACATTCAGTACTTC
TRBJ2-3	TRBD2	TRBV27	few	CASSSQRGPSTDTQYF	TGTGCCAGCAGCTCTCAGCGGGGGCCTAGCACAGATACGCAGTATTTT
TRBJ2-4	TRBD2	TRBV6-1	.	CASSRVFGVAGVSEDIQYF	TGTGCCAGCAGTCGGGTTTTCGGGGTAGCGGGAGTGAGTGAGGACATTCAGTACTTC
TRBJ2-1	.	TRBV7-9	few	CASSLPSPRSSYNEQFF	TGTGCCAGCAGCTTACCTAGCCCCCGAAGCTCCTACAATGAGCAGTTCTTC